Listed here are 25 T cell receptor beta chains from one sample, sequenced in a study of cytomegalovirus exposure and HLA in healthy donors (dated by TCRdb to about 2017). Library creation used the immunoSEQ multiplex PCR assay. What TCRdb holds here is the immuneACCESS table cut down to in-frame rearrangements. Part of the clones is not present; checked against another copy, under half of the missing clones reflect an unresolved V gene, and the others are unexplained. In this sample the table shows about 140,000 clones, roughly nine tenths of which occur a single time. 0.6% to 0.8% of the sample is in the top ten clones. Sequenced sample: PBMCs. These receptors all come from a young man in good health and CMV-seronegative.

This clone has a single count. An end of the junction differs from the germline gene, which may be a read error. The chain uses TRBV5-6 and TRBJ2-5, with D possibly being TRBD2 (6 bases). Looked up from germline, CDR1 is SGHDT and CDR2 is YYEEEE. The CDR3 covers 13 residues. CDR3 loop: CASSLEVTDRGDF. CDR3 nucleotides: TGTGCCAGCAGCTTGGAAGTGACGGATCGCGGGGACTTC.

The V call is TRBV7-9, the J call TRBJ1-1, with D perhaps matching TRBD1 (6 bases). The germline CDR1 and CDR2 sequences are SEHNR and FQNEAQ (reference sequence). V was cut by 3 bases and J by 0 bases, with 11 bases left in between. This CDR3 is 15 amino acids long. The CDR3 DNA sequence: TGTGCCAGCAGCTTCTTACAGGGAGTGAACACTGAAGCTTTCTTT. It translates to CASSFLQGVNTEAFF.

The gene calls are TRBV13 and TRBJ2-2; possible D gene TRBD2, 6 bases. Germline V gene data show CDR1 as PRHDT and CDR2 as FYEKMQ (reference sequence). Trimming pared 3 bases from V and 4 bases from J, leaving 24 bases between. The CDR3 loop spans 19 amino acids. The CDR3, as DNA: TGTGCCAGCAGCTTTAAACGGGACTCTGCCTATGGCGGCACCGGGGAGCTGTTTTTT. Its translation: CASSFKRDSAYGGTGELFF.

This chain connects TRBV30 to TRBJ2-3, with D hard to call. The CDR3 is 14 residues long. CDR1 GTSNPN and CDR2 SVGIG come from the germline V gene (reference sequence). The V gene lost 0 bases and the J gene lost 8 bases, with 15 bases spanning the gap. CDR3 bases: TGTGCCTGGAGTGTTAATAGTTTGGTTGGTACGCAGTATTTT. It encodes CAWSVNSLVGTQYF.

This clone was seen just once. The CDR3 region is CAYWSGGDPGELFF. The CDR3 DNA reads as TGTGCCTATTGGTCAGGGGGCGATCCCGGGGAGCTGTTTTTT. The gene calls are TRBV10-3 and TRBJ2-2; 8 nucleotides agree with TRBD1. The V gene's germline CDR1 is ENHRY and CDR2 SYGVKD. V shed 11 bases, J shed 6 bases, and the junction held 11 bases outside the gene matches. The CDR3 runs to 14 residues.

The rearrangement links TRBV2 to TRBJ2-5; 9 bases match TRBD2. V trimming: 4 bases; J trimming: 5 bases; junction bases outside the gene matches: 8. Germline V gene lookup returns CDR1 SNHLY and CDR2 FYNNEI. The CDR3 is made up of 15 amino acids. The CDR3: CASSGAGGLLETQYF. The CDR3 DNA follows: TGTGCCAGCAGTGGGGCGGGGGGGCTGTTGGAGACCCAGTACTTC.

The rearrangement joins TRBV13 to TRBJ2-3; 16 bases align to TRBD2. V lost 5 bases to trimming and J lost 2 bases; unmatched junction nucleotides: 13. The CDR3 covers 20 residues. Looked up from germline, CDR1 is PRHDT and CDR2 is FYEKMQ (reference sequence). The CDR3 reads CASSPATGLAGGHDTDTQYF. The DNA of the CDR3 is TGTGCCAGCAGCCCCGCCACGGGACTAGCGGGGGGGCACGACACAGATACGCAGTATTTT.

The rearrangement joins TRBV5-4 to TRBJ2-1; D is perhaps TRBD2 (5 bases). The ends were cut back, 4 bases at V and 1 base at J, with 21 bases in the middle. There are 18 residues in the CDR3. Germline loops: CDR1 SGHNT, CDR2 YYREEE (reference sequence). Here the CDR3 reads CASSPPGLGVSSYNEQFF. The CDR3 DNA reads TGTGCCAGCAGCCCGCCGGGCCTGGGAGTGTCTTCCTACAATGAGCAGTTCTTC.

The rearrangement uses TRBV7-2 and TRBJ1-4; D remains ambiguous. The CDR3 is 13 amino acids. V shed 3 bases and J shed 6 bases, with 8 bases lying between them. Per germline, CDR1 SGHTA and CDR2 FQGNSA. CDR3 residues: CASSFPRDEKLFF. Written as DNA, the CDR3 is TGTGCCAGCAGCTTTCCCCGAGATGAAAAACTGTTTTTT. Based on the CDR3 plus reference TRBV7-2 and TRBJ1-4, the full variable domain is GAGVSQSPSNKVTEKGKDVELRCDPISGHTALYWYRQSLGQGLEFLIYFQGNSAPDKSGLPSDRFSAERTGGSVSTLTIQRTQQEDSAVYLCASSFPRDEKLFFGSGTQLSVL.

There are a few counts of this clone. V gene TRBV6-1 combines with J gene TRBJ1-5; the match to TRBD1 covers 7 bases. Germline CDR1 is MNHNS and CDR2 is SASEGT. CDR3 length equals 17 residues. V shed 3 bases and J 2 bases; nucleotides not matched to a gene: 10. CDR3 in DNA: TGTGCCAGCAGTGAGGGACAGCCCTCGGGTGGCAATCAGCCCCAGCATTTT. Translated: CASSEGQPSGGNQPQHF.

The genes are TRBV12-5 and TRBJ2-5, with 10 bases lining up with TRBD2. Germline V gives CDR1 LGHNT, CDR2 FRNRAP. The CDR3 is 16 residues long. The trim removed 4 bases at V and 0 bases at J, leaving 5 bases unmatched. For the CDR3, the DNA is TGTGCTAGTGGTTGGAGCGGGAGGGGGGACCAAGAGACCCAGTACTTC. It translates to CASGWSGRGDQETQYF.

This chain uses TRBV11-3 with TRBJ2-7, with TRBD2 identical over 7 bases. CDR3 size: 15 residues. Trimming at V came to 2 bases and at J to 3 bases, leaving 7 bases not matched to a gene. Per germline, CDR1 SGHNT and CDR2 YENEEA. As DNA, the CDR3 is TGTGCCAGCAGCTTAAGGGGAGGGGAAGTCTACGAGCAGTACGTC. This encodes CASSLRGGEVYEQYV.

This clone was recorded many times. The chain links TRBV6-1 to TRBJ2-7; 8 nucleotides align to TRBD2. Germline CDR1 reads MNHNS; CDR2 reads SASEGT. CDR3 length: 15 residues. Trimming at V came to 1 base and at J to 1 base, leaving 3 bases not matched to a gene. In DNA, the CDR3 is TGTGCCAGCAGTGAAGAGCCGGGGGGGTCCTACGAGCAGTACTTC. This codes for CASSEEPGGSYEQYF.

This clone was counted between two and nine times. This chain connects TRBV11-3 to TRBJ1-5; perhaps TRBD1 as D (5 bases). Deletions cut 2 bases from V and 6 bases from J, with 8 bases between. Germline V lookup: CDR1 SGHNT, CDR2 YENEEA. This CDR3 is built from 13 residues. The CDR3 reads CASSLRGGQPQHF. CDR3 nucleotide sequence: TGTGCCAGCAGCTTAAGGGGCGGTCAGCCCCAGCATTTT. Together with reference TRBV11-3 and TRBJ1-5, the CDR3 gives the full variable domain: EAGVVQSPRYKIIEKKQPVAFWCNPISGHNTLYWYLQNLGQGPELLIRYENEEAVDDSQLPKDRFSAERLKGVDSTLKIQPAELGDSAVYLCASSLRGGQPQHFGDGTRLSIL.

The chain combines TRBV19 with TRBJ2-2, with 9 bases fitting TRBD1. Trimming removed 4 bases from V and 3 bases from J; junction bases left unmatched: 6. This CDR3 comprises 16 residues. CDR1 and CDR2 (germline): LNHDA, SQIVND (reference sequence). CDR3 nucleotide sequence: TGTGCCAGTAGTAGGGGGACAGGGTACGACACCGGGGAGCTGTTTTTT. This sequence encodes CASSRGTGYDTGELFF.

This clone appeared once. The chain uses TRBV10-3 and TRBJ1-5; D may be TRBD1 (6 bases). Trimming shortened V by 5 bases and J by 4 bases, and 12 bases separated the two germline ends. The V gene's germline CDR1 is ENHRY and CDR2 SYGVKD. The CDR3 is 14 amino acids. The CDR3 nucleotides read TGTGCCATCAGTAGAAGGACAGAAAATCAGCCCCAGCATTTT. Protein: CAISRRTENQPQHF.

This chain uses TRBV19 with TRBJ1-5; 10 positions match TRBD1. Trimming at V came to 4 bases and at J to 4 bases, leaving 10 bases not matched to a gene. Germline CDR1 reads LNHDA; CDR2 reads SQIVND (reference sequence). The CDR3 sequence is 17 residues long. CDR3 nucleotides: TGTGCCAGTAGTAAATATCCGACAGGGGGCTTTAATCAGCCCCAGCATTTT. This codes for CASSKYPTGGFNQPQHF.

V usage is TRBV9 and J usage is TRBJ1-3; D possibly corresponds to TRBD1 (6 bases). Germline CDR1 and CDR2: SGDLS and YYNGEE. There are 15 residues in the CDR3. Trimming took off 3 bases at V and 2 bases at J, with 12 bases between the two ends. The CDR3 is CASSAGTSTGNTIYF. CDR3 DNA sequence: TGTGCCAGCAGCGCTGGGACAAGCACTGGAAACACCATATATTTT.

The J gene is TRBJ2-1, the V gene TRBV18; the D gene is possibly TRBD2 (5 bases). The CDR3 consists of 15 residues. Per germline, CDR1 KGHSH and CDR2 LQKENI. With 5 bases removed from V and 0 bases from J, the gap between germline ends came to 11 bases. The CDR3 is CASSEDLSSYNEQFF. In nucleotides, the CDR3 is TGTGCCAGCTCAGAGGACTTGAGCTCCTACAATGAGCAGTTCTTC.

This rearrangement joins TRBV5-6 to TRBJ1-3; D perhaps matches TRBD1 (5 bases). This CDR3 comprises 16 residues. Germline V gene lookup returns CDR1 SGHDT and CDR2 YYEEEE. Between the trimmed V and J ends, which lost 0 bases and 4 bases, there was a span of 14 bases. In DNA, the CDR3 is TGTGCCAGCAGCTTGGCCCAGGGCCAAAACGGAAACACCATATATTTT. Translation: CASSLAQGQNGNTIYF. The variable domain in full, completed from reference TRBV5-6 and TRBJ1-3, reads DAGVTQSPTHLIKTRGQQVTLRCSPKSGHDTVSWYQQALGQGPQFIFQYYEEEERQRGNFPDRFSGHQFPNYSSELNVNALLLGDSALYLCASSLAQGQNGNTIYFGEGSWLTVV.

This rearrangement joins TRBV27 to TRBJ2-6, with 8 positions matching TRBD1. Trimming at V came to 3 bases and at J to 0 bases, leaving 4 bases not matched to a gene. CDR1 and CDR2 from the germline V gene are MNHEY and SMNVEV (reference sequence). This CDR3 comprises 17 residues. As DNA, the CDR3 is TGTGCCAGCAGTTTGGGACAGGCCTTCTCTGGGGCCAACGTCCTGACTTTC. Protein: CASSLGQAFSGANVLTF.

In its sample, this clone was seen a few times. V usage is TRBV23-1 and J usage is TRBJ2-7; D is perhaps TRBD2 (6 bases). TRBV23-1 is an ORF, and what it does is uncertain. This CDR3 has 15 residues. Trimming took 4 bases from V and 5 from J, leaving 18 bases between them. The CDR3 is CASSPRRVPDNEQYV. The CDR3 DNA sequence: TGCGCCAGCAGTCCCCGGAGGGTCCCAGATAACGAGCAGTACGTC.

The chain combines TRBV6-4 with TRBJ1-6; 8 bases agree with TRBD1. CDR3 length: 15 amino acids. The germline V gene has CDR1 MRHNA and CDR2 SNTAGT. The junction had 7 bases not matched to a gene; V was cut back by 4 bases and J by 8 bases. The CDR3 spells CASSAGTGSYSPLHF. CDR3 bases: TGTGCCAGCAGTGCCGGGACAGGATCGTATTCACCCCTCCACTTT.

The gene calls are TRBV30 and TRBJ1-6, with 9 nucleotides matching TRBD1. The CDR3 is 16 residues long. Losses at the gene ends were 3 bases for V and 10 bases for J; bases not matched to a gene: 13. Germline CDR1 and CDR2: GTSNPN and SVGIG (reference sequence). The CDR3 DNA reads TGTGCCTGGAGGGCAAAGACAGGGGGTTTTCACTCACCCCTCCACTTT. Encoded protein: CAWRAKTGGFHSPLHF.

This clone appeared a few times. The CDR3 DNA sequence: TGCGCCAGCAGGAAGGACAGGGACACTGAAGCTTTCTTT. Protein product: CASRKDRDTEAFF. V gene TRBV10-1 combines with J gene TRBJ1-1; 8 bases map to TRBD1. The germline V gene encodes CDR1 WNHNN and CDR2 SYGVQD (reference sequence). The junction had 3 bases not matched to a gene; V was cut back by 6 bases and J by 3 bases. The CDR3 has 13 amino acids.